The clone carrying this T cell receptor (beta chain) was found many times. This entry comes from a study of regulatory T cells in long-lasting Graves disease. Study-wide context: Less than 3 months of antithyroid drugs had been taken by newly diagnosed Graves' patients.

This CDR3 is built from 14 residues. V gave up 2 bases and J gave up 7 bases, with 12 bases separating them. The V gene's germline CDR1 is SGHDT and CDR2 YYEEEE. The TCR beta library used iRepertoire HTBI primers with Arm-PCR amplification of CDR3. TCRdb fed the multiplex PCR reads into MiXCR, producing one record per CDR3 protein. The sample consists of about 540,000 distinct CDR3 sequences, roughly 14% of them appearing once. Described time point: newly diagnosed GD, antithyroid drugs for less than 3 months. There was RNA extracted from PBMCs, and the TCR library was made from it. These data were also reused for a study on T cells in Graves' hyperthyroidism and ophthalmopathy.

The chain links TRBV5-6 to TRBJ2-2, with no clear D. The sample consisted of peripheral blood mononuclear cells (PBMCs), taken at new diagnosis, from a patient treated with antithyroid drugs. This sequence originates from a man aged 25 to 40 with Graves disease. CDR3 bases: TGTGCCAGCAGCTTTGTGATCCTAGACGGGGAGCTGTTTTTT. Protein sequence: CASSFVILDGELFF. Looking up the rest from reference TRBV5-6 and TRBJ2-2 gives the full variable domain: DAGVTQSPTHLIKTRGQQVTLRCSPKSGHDTVSWYQQALGQGPQFIFQYYEEEERQRGNFPDRFSGHQFPNYSSELNVNALLLGDSALYLCASSFVILDGELFFGEGSRLTVL.